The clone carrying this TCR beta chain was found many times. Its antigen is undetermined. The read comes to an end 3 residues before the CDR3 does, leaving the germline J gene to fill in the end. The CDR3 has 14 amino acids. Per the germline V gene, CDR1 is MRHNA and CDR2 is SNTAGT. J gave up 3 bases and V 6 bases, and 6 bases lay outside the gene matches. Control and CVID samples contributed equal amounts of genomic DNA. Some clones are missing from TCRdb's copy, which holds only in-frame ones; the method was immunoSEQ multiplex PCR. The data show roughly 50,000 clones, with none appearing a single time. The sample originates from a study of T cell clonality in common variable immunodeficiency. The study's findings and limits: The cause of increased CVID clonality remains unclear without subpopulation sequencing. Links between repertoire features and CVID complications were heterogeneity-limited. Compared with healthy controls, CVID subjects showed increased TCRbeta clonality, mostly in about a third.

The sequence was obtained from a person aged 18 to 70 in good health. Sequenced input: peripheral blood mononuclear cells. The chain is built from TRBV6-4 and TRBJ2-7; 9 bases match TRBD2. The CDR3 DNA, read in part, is TGTGCCAGCAGCGACCGACTAGCGGTCTACGAG. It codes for CASSDRLAVYE. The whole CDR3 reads CASSDRLAVYEQYF.